These 30 T cell receptor beta chains were all obtained from the same sample, sequenced in a study of OX40 agonist ivuxolimab in advanced cancers. The protocol was immunoSEQ multiplex PCR, while the TCRdb copy is restricted to in-frame clones and leaves out a portion. The sample lists roughly 48,000 clones, around 88% occurring once. This specimen was CD4+ or CD8+ T cells sorted from blood, taken in a trial of the OX40 agonist ivuxolimab. The receptors derive from an adult with an advanced solid tumor such as melanoma, head and neck, liver or kidney cancer.

V gene TRBV4-1 combines with J gene TRBJ2-7; 9 bases are a match to TRBD2. This CDR3 is 17 amino acids long. Germline CDR1 is MGHRA and CDR2 is YSYEKL. The ends lost 0 bases at V and 6 bases at J; junction bases unmatched: 12. CDR3 in DNA: TGCGCCAGCAGCCAAGATAAGATTGCGGGGGGGCTACCCGAGCAGTACTTC. Residues: CASSQDKIAGGLPEQYF.

J is TRBJ1-2 and V is TRBV29-1; 7 nucleotides agree with TRBD1. This CDR3 region has 12 residues. The V gene's germline CDR1 is SQVTM and CDR2 ANQGSEA. V lost 7 bases, J lost 3 bases, and 5 bases stayed unmatched. CDR3 sequence reads: CSGEGADYGYTF. The CDR3 DNA follows: TGCAGCGGAGAGGGGGCCGACTATGGCTACACCTTC. The whole variable domain, filled in from reference TRBV29-1 and TRBJ1-2, reads SAVISQKPSRDICQRGTSLTIQCQVDSQVTMMFWYRQQPGQSLTLIATANQGSEATYESGFVIDKFPISRPNLTFSTLTVSNMSPEDSSIYLCSGEGADYGYTFGSGTRLTVV.

The V call is TRBV19, the J call TRBJ1-5; possibly TRBD1 for D (6 bases). Trimming left V 5 bases short and J 7 bases short, with 15 bases between. Per germline, CDR1 LNHDA and CDR2 SQIVND (reference sequence). CDR3 length: 14 amino acids. CDR3 in DNA: TGTGCCAGTAGTGCCACAGGGCTCGGACAGCCCCAGCATTTT. It translates to CASSATGLGQPQHF.

This clone was seen a handful of times. The chain joins TRBV19 to TRBJ2-7; the match to TRBD1 covers 12 bases. Germline values: CDR1 LNHDA, CDR2 SQIVND (reference sequence). J lost 4 bases, V lost 5 bases, and 3 bases had no gene match. This CDR3 has 14 residues. CDR3 region: CASSEGQGAYEQYF. CDR3 nucleotides: TGTGCCAGTAGTGAGGGACAGGGGGCTTACGAGCAGTACTTC.

The chain has TRBV7-9 and TRBJ1-1; the D is unclear. CDR1 and CDR2 (germline): SEHNR, FQNEAQ (reference sequence). The V gene lost 5 bases and the J gene lost 3 bases, with 10 bases spanning the gap. The CDR3 spans 13 residues. The CDR3 sequence: CASSSGGYTEAFF. Written as DNA, the CDR3 is TGTGCCAGCAGCAGCGGTGGGTACACTGAAGCTTTCTTT.

This clone was recorded only once. The chain is built from TRBV4-1 and TRBJ2-1; 8 positions match TRBD2. CDR1 MGHRA and CDR2 YSYEKL come from the germline V gene. V gave up 2 bases and J gave up 9 bases; unmatched junction bases: 12. This CDR3 spans 16 amino acids. The CDR3 loop reads CASSQPPGLVLVEQFF. The CDR3 DNA is TGCGCCAGCAGCCAACCCCCGGGACTAGTCCTTGTTGAGCAGTTCTTC.

This chain links TRBV7-9 with TRBJ2-7; D might be TRBD1 (5 bases). Germline V gives CDR1 SEHNR, CDR2 FQNEAQ (reference sequence). CDR3 length equals 12 residues. Trimming pared 9 bases from V and 3 bases from J, leaving 12 bases between. CDR3 sequence: CASAQGSYEQYF. In DNA, the CDR3 is TGTGCCAGTGCTCAGGGAAGCTACGAGCAGTACTTC.

The V call is TRBV5-1, the J call TRBJ1-2, with a tentative D call TRBD1 (5 bases). The ends were cut back, 4 bases at V and 7 bases at J, with 14 bases in the middle. Per germline, CDR1 SGHRS and CDR2 YFSETQ. The CDR3 has 13 amino acids. The CDR3 here is CASSLTDKGGYTF. CDR3 DNA sequence: TGCGCCAGCAGCCTGACGGACAAGGGTGGCTACACCTTC. Drawing the rest from reference TRBV5-1 and TRBJ1-2, the complete variable domain is KAGVTQTPRYLIKTRGQQVTLSCSPISGHRSVSWYQQTPGQGLQFLFEYFSETQRNKGNFPGRFSGRQFSNSRSEMNVSTLELGDSALYLCASSLTDKGGYTFGSGTRLTVV.

J is TRBJ2-7 and V is TRBV27; 8 positions agree with TRBD1. The V and J ends lost 5 bases and 2 bases, in that order; junction bases with no gene match: 8. CDR3 size: 15 residues. Per the germline V gene, CDR1 is MNHEY and CDR2 is SMNVEV (reference sequence). The CDR3 is CASSLSGGPAYEQYF. For the CDR3, the DNA is TGTGCCAGCAGTCTCTCAGGGGGCCCGGCCTACGAGCAGTACTTC.

The CDR3, as DNA: TGTGCCAGCAGTTACTCGCGGGACGGCGGCACAGATACGCAGTATTTT. Its protein is CASSYSRDGGTDTQYF. The V gene is TRBV6-5, the J gene TRBJ2-3; possibly TRBD2 for D (6 bases). Germline V gene sequence: CDR1 MNHEY, CDR2 SVGAGI. The CDR3 runs to 16 residues. The germline V and J ends were trimmed by 0 bases and 1 base, with 11 bases remaining between them.

The chain employs TRBV2 and TRBJ2-7; 10 positions match TRBD2. Germline trimming cut 8 bases from V and 5 bases from J; bases unmatched to any gene: 6. The CDR3 totals 13 residues. Looked up from germline, CDR1 is SNHLY and CDR2 is FYNNEI. CDR3 nucleotides: TGTGCCAGCCTAGCTAGCGGGGGCCACGAGCAGTACTTC. Amino acids: CASLASGGHEQYF.

This chain connects TRBV29-1 to TRBJ2-7, with 8 bases aligning to TRBD2. V was pared by 1 base and J by 3 bases, with 11 bases of the junction left unmatched. CDR3 length equals 16 residues. Per germline, CDR1 SQVTM and CDR2 ANQGSEA. The CDR3 nucleotides are TGCAGCGTTGAAGCAGGAGGGAGAGCGGGGGACTACGAGCAGTACTTC. Amino acid sequence: CSVEAGGRAGDYEQYF.

The chain is built from TRBV11-2 and TRBJ2-1; D might be TRBD2 (5 bases). The CDR3 sequence is 18 residues long. Deletions cut 0 bases from V and 2 bases from J, with 17 bases between. Per germline, CDR1 SGHAT and CDR2 FQNNGV. In DNA form, the CDR3 reads TGTGCCAGCAGCTTAGATCCGGACTGGCTACCCACCTACAATGAGCAGTTCTTC. It yields the protein CASSLDPDWLPTYNEQFF. Drawing the rest from reference TRBV11-2 and TRBJ2-1, the complete variable domain is EAGVAQSPRYKIIEKRQSVAFWCNPISGHATLYWYQQILGQGPKLLIQFQNNGVVDDSQLPKDRFSAERLKGVDSTLKIQPAKLEDSAVYLCASSLDPDWLPTYNEQFFGPGTRLTVL.

The chain has TRBV7-6 and TRBJ2-1; 15 bases are a match to TRBD2. V shed 5 bases, J shed 6 bases, and the junction held 2 bases outside the gene matches. This CDR3 spans 15 amino acids. CDR1 and CDR2 (germline): SGHVS, FNYEAQ. The CDR3 DNA reads as TGTGCCAGCAGCACGGGACTAGCGGGAGGCAATGAGCAGTTCTTC. This sequence encodes CASSTGLAGGNEQFF. Using reference TRBV7-6 and TRBJ2-1 for the parts outside the CDR3, the full variable domain is GAGVSQSPRYKVTKRGQDVALRCDPISGHVSLYWYRQALGQGPEFLTYFNYEAQQDKSGLPNDRFSAERPEGSISTLTIQRTEQRDSAMYRCASSTGLAGGNEQFFGPGTRLTVL.

This chain joins TRBV20-1 and TRBJ1-5; D call uncertain. The CDR3 contains 11 residues. The V gene's germline CDR1 is DFQATT and CDR2 SNEGSKA (reference sequence). Trimming removed 0 bases at V and 9 bases at J, with 6 bases between. The CDR3 loop is CSARDQSPQHF. DNA of the CDR3: TGCAGTGCTAGAGATCAGTCGCCCCAGCATTTT.

The J gene is TRBJ2-1, the V gene TRBV7-9; no definite D call. The CDR3 runs 13 residues. Trimming took off 5 bases at V and 5 bases at J, with 10 bases between the two ends. Germline V gene data show CDR1 as SEHNR and CDR2 as FQNEAQ (reference sequence). The CDR3 here is CASSGRADNEQFF. The DNA of the CDR3 is TGTGCCAGCAGCGGCCGGGCCGACAATGAGCAGTTCTTC. Variable domain in full (rest from reference TRBV7-9 and TRBJ2-1): DTGVSQNPRHKITKRGQNVTFRCDPISEHNRLYWYRQTLGQGPEFLTYFQNEAQLEKSRLLSDRFSAERPKGSFSTLEIQRTEQGDSAMYLCASSGRADNEQFFGPGTRLTVL.

The CDR3 loop is CASSWTGGIYEQYF. In DNA form, the CDR3 reads TGTGCCAGCAGTTGGACAGGGGGCATCTACGAGCAGTACTTC. This rearrangement joins TRBV27 to TRBJ2-7; 11 bases match TRBD1. The CDR3 is made up of 14 amino acids. CDR1 is MNHEY, CDR2 SMNVEV, per germline (reference sequence). V gave up 4 bases and J gave up 3 bases; unmatched junction bases: 2.

The chain recombines TRBV4-1 with TRBJ2-3, with D tentatively TRBD1 (5 bases). CDR1 MGHRA and CDR2 YSYEKL come from the germline V gene. The CDR3 totals 14 residues. Trimming removed 0 bases from V and 6 bases from J, with 10 bases in between. CDR3 bases: TGCGCCAGCAGCCAAGATCAGACAGCTGATACGCAGTATTTT. Protein sequence: CASSQDQTADTQYF.

The chain uses TRBV29-1 and TRBJ2-1, with D possibly matching TRBD2 (5 bases). Germline CDR1 SQVTM, CDR2 ANQGSEA. The length of the CDR3 is 13 residues. The CDR3 DNA reads TGCACCGCTCGGGGTAGCTCCTACAATGAGCAGTTCTTC. Protein: CTARGSSYNEQFF.

The chain recombines TRBV7-9 with TRBJ2-7; D possibly corresponds to TRBD2 (6 bases). This CDR3 contains 14 residues. Trimming left V 1 base short and J 2 bases short, with 9 bases between. In germline, CDR1 is SEHNR, CDR2 FQNEAQ (reference sequence). As DNA, the CDR3 is TGTGCCAGCAGCTTAGGACTAGATACCTACGAGCAGTACTTC. Its protein product is CASSLGLDTYEQYF.

J is TRBJ2-2 and V is TRBV29-1; the match to TRBD2 covers 7 bases. CDR1 is SQVTM and CDR2 is ANQGSEA in the germline V gene. The junction had 17 bases not matched to a gene; V was cut back by 5 bases and J by 8 bases. The CDR3 has 16 amino acids. CDR3 in DNA: TGCAGCGTTCCCAGGGCGGGGGTCCTAGGGGAGGGGGAGCTGTTTTTT. Encoded protein: CSVPRAGVLGEGELFF.

The gene calls are TRBV4-1 and TRBJ2-7; tentatively, D is TRBD2 (5 bases). The germline gives CDR1 MGHRA, CDR2 YSYEKL. Trimming took off 5 bases at V and 3 bases at J, with 11 bases between the two ends. The CDR3 extends over 13 amino acids. Here the CDR3 reads CASSTVRDYEQYF. CDR3 bases: TGCGCCAGCAGCACGGTCCGGGACTACGAGCAGTACTTC.

CDR3 sequence: CASSLVERQYGEKLFF. For the CDR3, the DNA is TGCGCCAGCAGCTTGGTTGAGCGACAGTATGGAGAAAAACTGTTTTTT. The gene calls are TRBV5-1 and TRBJ1-4, with D possibly TRBD1 on 5 matching bases. This CDR3 region has 16 residues. Germline values: CDR1 SGHRS, CDR2 YFSETQ. V lost 0 bases and J 8 bases, leaving 17 bases between the germline ends.

V gene TRBV5-4 combines with J gene TRBJ2-7; TRBD2 matches at 7 bases. This CDR3 region has 13 residues. With V trimmed by 3 bases and J by 2 bases, 2 bases remained unmatched. Germline CDR1 reads SGHNT; CDR2 reads YYREEE (reference sequence). CDR3 protein: CASSSGLTYEQYF. The CDR3 nucleotides read TGTGCCAGCAGCTCGGGACTAACCTACGAGCAGTACTTC.

The V and J genes are TRBV5-1 and TRBJ1-1, with TRBD1 matching 10 bases. CDR1 is SGHRS and CDR2 is YFSETQ in the germline V gene. The trim removed 3 bases at V and 3 bases at J, leaving 5 bases unmatched. The CDR3 loop spans 15 amino acids. The CDR3 DNA follows: TGCGCCAGCAGCTCGACAGGGGGCCGTCACACTGAAGCTTTCTTT. This sequence encodes CASSSTGGRHTEAFF.

The V gene is TRBV9, the J gene TRBJ2-1; TRBD2 aligns across 8 bases. Per germline, CDR1 SGDLS and CDR2 YYNGEE. The V segment lost 3 bases and the J segment 4 bases; nucleotides outside the gene matches: 9. This CDR3 has 16 amino acids. The CDR3 protein is CASSGDSGKSYNEQFF. The CDR3 nucleotides are TGTGCCAGCAGCGGGGATAGCGGGAAGTCATACAATGAGCAGTTCTTC.

The chain uses TRBV11-2 and TRBJ2-7; TRBD2 matches at 7 bases. This CDR3 spans 15 amino acids. The ends lost 5 bases at V and 5 bases at J; junction bases unmatched: 12. Germline CDR1 is SGHAT and CDR2 is FQNNGV. For the CDR3, the DNA is TGTGCCAGCAGCCCCCGACGGGGGGAACTAAACGAGCAGTACTTC. Translation gives CASSPRRGELNEQYF.

The gene calls are TRBV6-1 and TRBJ2-5; weak D call: TRBD2 (5 bases). From germline, CDR1 is MNHNS and CDR2 SASEGT. V shed 3 bases and J shed 1 base, with 9 bases lying between them. This CDR3 has 14 amino acids. The CDR3 reads CASSDHTSQETQYF. The CDR3 bases are TGTGCCAGCAGTGACCACACTAGCCAAGAGACCCAGTACTTC.

V and J are TRBV5-8 and TRBJ2-7, with 9 positions matching TRBD1. Per the germline V gene, CDR1 is SGHTS and CDR2 is YDEGEE. This CDR3 spans 15 amino acids. J was trimmed by 7 bases and V by 5 bases; bases with no gene match: 13. The CDR3 protein is CASSYPGQGVWEQYF. The CDR3, as DNA: TGTGCCAGCAGTTATCCGGGACAGGGAGTATGGGAGCAGTACTTC. The whole variable domain, remainder taken from reference TRBV5-8 and TRBJ2-7, is EAGVTQSPTHLIKTRGQQATLRCSPISGHTSVYWYQQALGLGLQFLLWYDEGEERNRGNFPPRFSGRQFPNYSSELNVNALELEDSALYLCASSYPGQGVWEQYFGPGTRLTVT.

V gene TRBV5-4 combines with J gene TRBJ2-7, with 7 bases matching TRBD2. The CDR3 runs 13 residues. CDR1 is SGHNT and CDR2 is YYREEE in the germline V gene (reference sequence). The J segment lost 2 bases and the V segment lost 4 bases, leaving 3 bases of the junction unmatched. CDR3: CASSGSGTYEQYF. The CDR3 nucleotides read TGTGCCAGCAGCGGAAGCGGGACCTACGAGCAGTACTTC.